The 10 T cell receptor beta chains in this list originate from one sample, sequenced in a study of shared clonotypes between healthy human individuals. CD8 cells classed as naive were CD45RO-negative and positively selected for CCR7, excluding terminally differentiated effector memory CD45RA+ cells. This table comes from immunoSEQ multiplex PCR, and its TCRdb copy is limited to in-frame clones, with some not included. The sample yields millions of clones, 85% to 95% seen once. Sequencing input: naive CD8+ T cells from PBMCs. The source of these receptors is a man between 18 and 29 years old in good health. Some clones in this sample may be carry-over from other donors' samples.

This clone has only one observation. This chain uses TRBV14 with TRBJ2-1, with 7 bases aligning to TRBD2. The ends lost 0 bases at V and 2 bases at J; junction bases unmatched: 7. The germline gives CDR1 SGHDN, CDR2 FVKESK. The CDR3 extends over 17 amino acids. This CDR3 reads CASSQEPAGSAYNEQFF. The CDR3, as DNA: TGTGCCAGCAGCCAAGAACCAGCGGGGTCCGCCTACAATGAGCAGTTCTTC.

CDR3 in amino acids: CASSYGTSGLYEQFF. The CDR3, as DNA: TGTGCCAGCAGCTACGGGACTAGCGGCCTCTATGAGCAGTTCTTC. The chain links TRBV7-7 to TRBJ2-1, with 11 positions matching TRBD2. Germline CDR1 reads SSHAT; CDR2 reads FNYEAQ (reference sequence). J was trimmed by 8 bases and V by 4 bases; bases with no gene match: 7. The CDR3 spans 15 residues.

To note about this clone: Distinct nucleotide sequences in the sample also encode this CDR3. This chain's CDR3 is CASSQRGSYGYTF. The CDR3 DNA reads as TGCGCCAGCAGCCAGCGGGGATCGTATGGCTACACCTTC. The chain couples TRBV4-1 to TRBJ1-2, with D hard to call. CDR1 and CDR2 (germline): MGHRA, YSYEKL. The length of the CDR3 is 13 residues. Trimming cost V 3 bases and J 5 bases, with 10 bases left between them.

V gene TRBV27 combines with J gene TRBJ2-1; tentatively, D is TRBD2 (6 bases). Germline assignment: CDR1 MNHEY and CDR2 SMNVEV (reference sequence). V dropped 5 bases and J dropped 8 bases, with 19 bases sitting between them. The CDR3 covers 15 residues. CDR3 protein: CASSPLAGRGDEQFF. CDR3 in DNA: TGTGCCAGCAGTCCTCTGGCGGGAAGAGGCGATGAGCAGTTCTTC.

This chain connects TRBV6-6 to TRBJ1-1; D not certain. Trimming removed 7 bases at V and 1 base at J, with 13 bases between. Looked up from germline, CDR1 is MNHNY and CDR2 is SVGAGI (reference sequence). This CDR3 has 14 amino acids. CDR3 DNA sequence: TGTGCCAGCATCCTAGGAAACGGGAACACTGAAGCTTTCTTT. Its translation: CASILGNGNTEAFF.

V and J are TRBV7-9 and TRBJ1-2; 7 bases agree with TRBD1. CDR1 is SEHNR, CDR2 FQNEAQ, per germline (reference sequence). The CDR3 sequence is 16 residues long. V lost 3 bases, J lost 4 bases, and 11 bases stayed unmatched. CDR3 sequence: CASSFPPGQGGYGYTF. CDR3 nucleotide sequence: TGTGCCAGCAGCTTCCCACCGGGGCAGGGGGGCTATGGCTACACCTTC.

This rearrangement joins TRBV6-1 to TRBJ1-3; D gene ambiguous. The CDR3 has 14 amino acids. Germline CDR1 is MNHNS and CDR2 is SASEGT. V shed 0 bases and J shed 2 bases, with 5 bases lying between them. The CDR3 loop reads CASSEAGPGNTIYF. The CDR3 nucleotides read TGTGCCAGCAGTGAAGCCGGACCTGGAAACACCATATATTTT.

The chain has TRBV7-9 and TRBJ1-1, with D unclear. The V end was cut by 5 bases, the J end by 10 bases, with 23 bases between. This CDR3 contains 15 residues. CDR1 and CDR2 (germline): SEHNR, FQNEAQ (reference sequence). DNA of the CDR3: TGTGCCAGCAGCCCAGGCGGACTCCTCCACGGTGGAGCTTTCTTT. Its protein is CASSPGGLLHGGAFF.

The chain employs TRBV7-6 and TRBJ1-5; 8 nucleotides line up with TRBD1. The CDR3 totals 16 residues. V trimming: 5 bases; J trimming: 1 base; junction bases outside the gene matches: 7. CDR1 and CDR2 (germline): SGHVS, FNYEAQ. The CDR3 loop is CASSLRTGLSNQPQHF. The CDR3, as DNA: TGTGCCAGCAGCCTTCGGACAGGGCTGAGCAATCAGCCCCAGCATTTT.

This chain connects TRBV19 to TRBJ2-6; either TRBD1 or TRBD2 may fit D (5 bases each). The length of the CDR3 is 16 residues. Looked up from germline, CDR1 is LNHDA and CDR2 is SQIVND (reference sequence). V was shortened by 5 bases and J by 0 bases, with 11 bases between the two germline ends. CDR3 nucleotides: TGTGCCAGTAGTGCCCCAGGGACCTCTGGGGCCAACGTCCTGACTTTC. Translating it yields CASSAPGTSGANVLTF.